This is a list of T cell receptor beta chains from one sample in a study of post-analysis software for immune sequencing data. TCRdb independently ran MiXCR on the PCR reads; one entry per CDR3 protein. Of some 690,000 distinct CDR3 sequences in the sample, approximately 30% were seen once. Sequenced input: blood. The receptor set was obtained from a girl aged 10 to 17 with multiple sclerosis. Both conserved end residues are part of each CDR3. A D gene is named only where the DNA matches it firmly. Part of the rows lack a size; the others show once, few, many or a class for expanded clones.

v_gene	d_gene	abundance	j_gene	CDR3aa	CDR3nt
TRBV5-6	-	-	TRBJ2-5	CASSSGGGAETQYF	TGTGCCAGCAGCTCGGGCGGAGGGGCTGAGACCCAGTACTTC
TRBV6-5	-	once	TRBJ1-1	CASSTPSHTKAFF	TGTGCCAGCAGCACCCCCTCGCACACTAAAGCTTTCTTT
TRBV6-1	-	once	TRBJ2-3	CASRATATDTQYF	TGTGCCAGCAGGGCGACTGCAACAGATACGCAGTATTTT
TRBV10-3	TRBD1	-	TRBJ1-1	CAISRTGGTEAFF	TGTGCCATCAGCCGAACAGGGGGCACTGAAGCTTTCTTT
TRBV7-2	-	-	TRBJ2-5	CASSHNGAQETQYF	TGTGCCAGCAGCCATAATGGTGCCCAAGAGACCCAGTACTTC
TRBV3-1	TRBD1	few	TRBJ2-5	CASSQDRDSQETQYF	TGTGCCAGCAGCCAAGATAGGGACAGTCAAGAGACCCAGTACTTC
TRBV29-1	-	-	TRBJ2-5	CSAIPVPYNEQYF	TGCAGCGCCATCCCGGTACCCTACAATGAGCAGTACTTC
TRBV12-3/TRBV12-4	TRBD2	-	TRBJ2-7	CASTLSGSEQYF	TGTGCCAGCACTCTTAGCGGGAGCGAGCAGTACTTC
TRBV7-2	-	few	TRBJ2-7	CASSFESQIYEQYF	TGTGCCAGCAGCTTTGAATCTCAGATCTACGAGCAGTACTTC
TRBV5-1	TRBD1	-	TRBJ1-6	CASSSGQGPHSPLHF	TGCGCCAGCAGCTCCGGACAGGGCCCCCATTCACCCCTCCACTTT
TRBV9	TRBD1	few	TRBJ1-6	CASSDMDRGTRNSPLHF	TGTGCCAGCAGCGATATGGACAGGGGGACACGGAATTCACCCCTCCACTTT
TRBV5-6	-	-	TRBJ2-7	CASSLGGQHSYEQYF	TGTGCCAGCAGCTTGGGTGGACAGCACTCCTACGAGCAGTACTTC
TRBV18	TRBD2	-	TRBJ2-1	CASSPSAFRGGGNEQFF	TGTGCCAGCTCACCCTCGGCTTTCCGGGGGGGAGGCAATGAGCAGTTCTTC
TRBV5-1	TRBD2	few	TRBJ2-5	CASSGSSGQETQYF	TGCGCCAGCAGCGGATCTAGCGGGCAAGAGACCCAGTACTTC
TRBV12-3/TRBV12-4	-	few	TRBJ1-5	CASSQKRLQPQHF	TGTGCCAGCAGTCAAAAGCGGCTGCAGCCCCAGCATTTT
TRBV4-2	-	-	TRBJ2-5	CASSRGPGGETQYF	TGTGCCAGCAGCCGGGGACCGGGTGGAGAGACCCAGTACTTC
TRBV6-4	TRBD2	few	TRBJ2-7	CAATSGVGPYEQYF	TGTGCCGCCACTAGCGGCGTGGGTCCCTACGAGCAGTACTTC
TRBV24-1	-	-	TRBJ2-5	CATSNLAGETQYF	TGTGCCACCAGCAACCTGGCGGGAGAGACCCAGTACTTC
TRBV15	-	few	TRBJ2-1	CATSISAAAYNEQFF	TGTGCCACCAGCATATCAGCGGCCGCCTACAATGAGCAGTTCTTC
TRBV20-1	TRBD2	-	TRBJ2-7	CSARDPSGMYEQYF	TGCAGTGCTAGAGATCCTAGCGGGATGTACGAGCAGTACTTC
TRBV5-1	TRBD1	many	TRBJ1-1	CASSSRDRDANTEAFF	TGCGCCAGCAGCTCTCGGGACAGGGATGCGAACACTGAAGCTTTCTTT
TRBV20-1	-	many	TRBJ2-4	CSAEKTVAKNIQYF	TGCAGTGCTGAAAAGACGGTAGCCAAAAACATTCAGTACTTC
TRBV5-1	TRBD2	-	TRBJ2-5	CASSTSGGVKETQYF	TGCGCCAGCAGCACTAGCGGGGGAGTGAAAGAGACCCAGTACTTC
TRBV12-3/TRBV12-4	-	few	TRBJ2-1	CASSWADGNNEQFF	TGTGCCAGCAGTTGGGCGGACGGCAACAATGAGCAGTTCTTC
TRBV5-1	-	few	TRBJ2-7	CASSLSAAANYYEQYF	TGCGCCAGCAGCTTGTCTGCTGCAGCGAACTACTACGAGCAGTACTTC
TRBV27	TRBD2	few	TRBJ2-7	CASSLAGRGSYEQYF	TGTGCCAGCAGTTTAGCCGGGAGGGGGTCCTACGAGCAGTACTTC
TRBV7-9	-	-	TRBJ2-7	CASHDGGLSSYEQYF	TGTGCCAGCCACGACGGGGGGCTCAGCTCCTACGAGCAGTACTTC
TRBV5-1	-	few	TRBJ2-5	CASCEDPSGTQYF	TGCGCCAGCTGTGAGGACCCCTCGGGGACCCAGTACTTC
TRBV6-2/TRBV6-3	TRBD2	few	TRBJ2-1	CASRQGTGVAGEQFF	TGTGCCAGCAGACAAGGGACGGGGGTAGCGGGTGAGCAGTTCTTC
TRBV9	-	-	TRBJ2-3	CANSGDTQYF	TGTGCCAACTCAGGGGATACGCAGTATTTT
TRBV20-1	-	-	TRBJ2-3	CSARNPAAQYF	TGCAGTGCTAGAAACCCCGCGGCGCAGTATTTT